This T cell receptor (beta chain) was retrieved from a study of blood T cell repertoires in COVID-19. Across the whole study: Both acute and convalescent COVID-19 samples were obtained from the United States, Italy and Spain. T cells, B-cell-depleted T cells, or PBMCs supplied cDNA or gDNA.

Original data processing: Amplification from reference gene primers served as the basis for estimated nucleated cell counts. Sequencing used immunoSEQ multiplex PCR; TCRdb keeps in-frame clones, though not all of them. Clone size and the V and J calls come from that table; the DNA yielded D and trimming. The sample contains under 250,000 clones, approximately 82% of which appear only once. Trimming cost V 7 bases and J 0 bases, with 10 bases left between them. CDR1 is MDHEN and CDR2 is SYDVKM in the germline V gene. The CDR3 runs to 14 residues. The source is a man aged 25 to 45 who had recovered from COVID-19. Input material: peripheral blood. The chain has TRBV28 and TRBJ1-5; no reliable D call. The CDR3 spells CASKGAHSNQPQHF. CDR3 nucleotides: TGTGCCAGCAAAGGAGCTCATAGCAATCAGCCCCAGCATTTT.